Each of the 30 T cell receptor beta chains below was sequenced from the same sample in a study of blood T cell repertoires in COVID-19 (TCRdb year 2020). Library creation used the immunoSEQ multiplex PCR assay. TCRdb took this table from immuneACCESS and kept in-frame rearrangements with V and J called. Such tables lack part of the clones; where checked against another copy, unresolved V genes explain under half of the gap, and the rest is unexplained. For this sample the table gives some 140,000 clones, of which around 82% were detected only once. The top ten clonotypes cover roughly 0.6% of the sample. Sample: peripheral blood. These receptors originate from a man in his sixties with COVID-19, enrolled during active disease.

The chain combines TRBV11-3 with TRBJ1-1, with no clear D. V was cut by 4 bases and J by 7 bases, with 13 bases left in between. The CDR3 is made up of 13 amino acids. Germline V CDR1 and CDR2: SGHNT, YENEEA. The CDR3 sequence: CASSSLSLVEAFF. In DNA, the CDR3 is TGTGCCAGCAGCTCCCTTTCACTGGTTGAAGCTTTCTTT.

This chain uses TRBV6-5 with TRBJ2-7, with TRBD2 matching 10 bases. CDR3 length: 14 amino acids. Looked up from germline, CDR1 is MNHEY and CDR2 is SVGAGI. J gave up 2 bases and V 8 bases, and 6 bases lay outside the gene matches. CDR3 sequence reads: CASRPGLATYEQYF. In DNA form, the CDR3 reads TGTGCCAGCCGGCCGGGACTAGCGACCTACGAGCAGTACTTC.

The sample holds a few counts of this clone. This chain links TRBV7-8 with TRBJ1-1, with 7 bases identical to TRBD1. The germline V gene encodes CDR1 SGHVS and CDR2 FQNEAQ. This CDR3 contains 13 residues. V was clipped by 7 bases and J by 5 bases; unmatched bases: 7. DNA for the CDR3: TGTGCCAGCACCCTGGGGGACAGAACTGAAGCTTTCTTT. Translation gives CASTLGDRTEAFF.

This chain connects TRBV7-2 to TRBJ1-2; TRBD1 matches 12 bases. V lost 3 bases to trimming and J lost 7 bases; unmatched junction nucleotides: 3. Germline V lookup: CDR1 SGHTA, CDR2 FQGNSA. The CDR3 runs 14 residues. DNA for the CDR3: TGTGCCAGCAGCTTGGGACAGGGGGCGCTTGGCTACACCTTC. It encodes CASSLGQGALGYTF.

J is TRBJ1-1 and V is TRBV12-3 or TRBV12-4; no clear D gene. Trimming pared 6 bases from V and 5 bases from J, leaving 7 bases between. The length of the CDR3 is 11 residues. In DNA, the CDR3 is TGTGCCAGCAGGACTTTGACTGAAGCTTTCTTT. Translated, it gives CASRTLTEAFF.

The J gene is TRBJ2-4, the V gene TRBV5-4; possibly TRBD2 for D (5 bases). Germline loops: CDR1 SGHNT, CDR2 YYREEE (reference sequence). Trimming shortened V by 0 bases and J by 2 bases, and 6 bases separated the two germline ends. The CDR3 extends over 14 amino acids. In DNA, the CDR3 is TGTGCCAGCAGCTTGGGACTAACCAAAAACATTCAGTACTTC. Amino acids: CASSLGLTKNIQYF.

Points on this clone: Other nucleotide sequences in the sample specify the same CDR3. The chain is built from TRBV18 and TRBJ1-1; D remains unclear. Trimming pared 3 bases from V and 1 base from J, leaving 6 bases between. Germline loops: CDR1 KGHSH, CDR2 LQKENI. The CDR3 spans 13 residues. In DNA, the CDR3 is TGTGCCAGCTCACCCGGAGGGAACACTGAAGCTTTCTTT. Translation gives CASSPGGNTEAFF.

V is TRBV6-5 and J is TRBJ1-1; TRBD1 agrees at 9 bases. Germline lookup yields CDR1 MNHEY and CDR2 SVGAGI. This CDR3 is built from 15 residues. The V segment lost 1 base and the J segment 4 bases; nucleotides outside the gene matches: 4. Written as DNA, the CDR3 is TGTGCCAGCAGTTACTTACAGGGGGCTGGCACTGAAGCTTTCTTT. It translates to CASSYLQGAGTEAFF.

The chain uses TRBV19 and TRBJ1-1; D is perhaps TRBD1 (5 bases). The germline V and J ends were trimmed by 10 bases and 0 bases, with 15 bases remaining between them. This CDR3 comprises 14 residues. Germline values: CDR1 LNHDA, CDR2 SQIVND (reference sequence). The CDR3 nucleotides are TGTGCCACCCGCTGGCAGGACATGAACACTGAAGCTTTCTTT. It yields the protein CATRWQDMNTEAFF.

V is TRBV19 and J is TRBJ1-2; 8 bases align to TRBD1. The germline gives CDR1 LNHDA, CDR2 SQIVND (reference sequence). The length of the CDR3 is 16 residues. The V segment lost 1 base and the J segment 4 bases; nucleotides outside the gene matches: 8. CDR3 sequence reads: CASSIVQGQGFYGYTF. DNA of the CDR3: TGTGCCAGTAGTATAGTTCAAGGACAGGGCTTCTATGGCTACACCTTC.

The V gene is TRBV11-2, the J gene TRBJ2-3; D is possibly TRBD2 (6 bases). The CDR3 is 16 amino acids. The ends were cut back, 7 bases at V and 0 bases at J, with 17 bases in the middle. Per the germline V gene, CDR1 is SGHAT and CDR2 is FQNNGV. CDR3 sequence reads: CASTRRSGTSTDTQYF. CDR3 DNA sequence: TGTGCCAGCACTCGACGTAGCGGAACTAGCACAGATACGCAGTATTTT.

This rearrangement joins TRBV21-1 to TRBJ2-2; the table calls TRBD1, which could not be checked here. TRBV21-1 is a documented pseudogene. This CDR3 comprises 15 residues. CDR3 DNA: TGTGCCAGCAGCAAAGACAGGGCGCTTTCCGGGGAGCTGTTTTTT. The encoded protein is CASSKDRALSGELFF.

This CDR3 reads CASSLGRGSGNTIYF. The CDR3 DNA reads TGTGCCAGCAGCTTAGGCCGGGGCTCTGGAAACACCATATATTTT. The chain recombines TRBV7-8 with TRBJ1-3; D not certain. V was clipped by 1 base and J by 0 bases, with 7 bases between them. CDR1 SGHVS and CDR2 FQNEAQ come from the germline V gene. CDR3 size: 15 residues.

This clone was counted once. CDR3: CATSDGGAGSSGNTIYF. The CDR3 DNA follows: TGTGCCACCAGTGATGGGGGGGCAGGGAGCTCTGGAAACACCATATATTTT. V is TRBV24-1 and J is TRBJ1-3; weak D call: TRBD1 (6 bases). V lost 3 bases to trimming and J lost 0 bases, with 14 bases between them. From germline, CDR1 is KGHDR and CDR2 SFDVKD. This CDR3 comprises 17 residues.

The chain links TRBV5-1 to TRBJ1-3; no definite D call. Germline lookup yields CDR1 SGHRS and CDR2 YFSETQ. The CDR3 covers 12 residues. Deletions cut 4 bases from V and 4 bases from J, with 6 bases between. For the CDR3, the DNA is TGCGCCAGCAGCCCCGAGGGAAACACCATATATTTT. Its translation: CASSPEGNTIYF. Filled out from reference TRBV5-1 and TRBJ1-3, the complete variable domain reads KAGVTQTPRYLIKTRGQQVTLSCSPISGHRSVSWYQQTPGQGLQFLFEYFSETQRNKGNFPGRFSGRQFSNSRSEMNVSTLELGDSALYLCASSPEGNTIYFGEGSWLTVV.

The chain carries TRBV21-1 and TRBJ1-5; TRBD1 is taken as the D call from the table, unchecked against the DNA. TRBV21-1 is flagged as a pseudogene. The CDR3 totals 15 residues. The CDR3 region has the DNA TGTGCCAGCAATAGGGGGCGCGCAAGCAATCAGCCCCAGCATTTT. Residues: CASNRGRASNQPQHF.

This chain joins TRBV7-3 and TRBJ2-1; possibly TRBD2 for D (5 bases). This CDR3 is 16 amino acids long. Germline loops: CDR1 SGHTA, CDR2 FQGTGA. V was pared by 4 bases and J by 7 bases, with 20 bases between. The CDR3 sequence is CASSSAVLVNRNEQFF. The CDR3 DNA is TGTGCCAGCAGCTCCGCGGTACTAGTAAATCGTAATGAGCAGTTCTTC.

The V and J genes are TRBV2 and TRBJ2-7, with D perhaps matching TRBD2 (6 bases). Trimming took off 2 bases at V and 7 bases at J, with 21 bases between the two ends. The length of the CDR3 is 16 residues. Germline lookup yields CDR1 SNHLY and CDR2 FYNNEI. The CDR3 DNA sequence: TGTGCCAGCAGTGAAACTCAACTGACGTTACGGGGGGAGCAGTACTTC. It codes for CASSETQLTLRGEQYF.

The chain uses TRBV11-3 and TRBJ2-1; D is unclear. Germline-derived CDR1 and CDR2 are SGHNT and YENEEA. Trimming removed 10 bases from V and 5 bases from J, with 15 bases in between. CDR3 size: 13 residues. The CDR3 region has the DNA TGTGCCATCATGGGCTCTGGTAACAATGAGCAGTTCTTC. It is translated as CAIMGSGNNEQFF.

The gene calls are TRBV2 and TRBJ2-2; 8 bases are a match to TRBD1. The CDR3 runs 15 residues. CDR1 SNHLY and CDR2 FYNNEI come from the germline V gene. The junction had 8 bases not matched to a gene; V was cut back by 7 bases and J by 4 bases. CDR3 sequence reads: CASTLGGTGTGELFF. CDR3 bases: TGTGCCAGCACTTTAGGGGGGACAGGCACCGGGGAGCTGTTTTTT.

The chain employs TRBV15 and TRBJ2-7, with TRBD1 identical over 9 bases. J lost 6 bases, V lost 5 bases, and 11 bases had no gene match. Germline values: CDR1 LNHNV, CDR2 YYDKDF (reference sequence). The CDR3 spans 15 residues. CDR3 DNA: TGTGCCACCAGCGGCGGAGGGACAGGGCTTTCCGAGCAGTACTTC. Protein: CATSGGGTGLSEQYF.

The J gene is TRBJ1-4, the V gene TRBV7-2; possible D gene TRBD1, 6 bases. Germline loops: CDR1 SGHTA, CDR2 FQGNSA. Deletions cut 5 bases from V and 8 bases from J, with 15 bases between. The CDR3 extends over 14 amino acids. CDR3 residues: CASSQDRFAEKLFF. Here the CDR3 DNA reads TGTGCCAGCAGCCAAGACAGGTTTGCGGAAAAACTGTTTTTT.

The V call is TRBV19, the J call TRBJ1-5, with TRBD1 matching 7 bases. This CDR3 has 14 residues. Germline assignment: CDR1 LNHDA and CDR2 SQIVND (reference sequence). Germline trimming cut 3 bases from V and 6 bases from J; bases unmatched to any gene: 5. The CDR3 bases are TGTGCCAGTAGTATTGGGGCAGGGGGTCAGCCCCAGCATTTT. Protein sequence: CASSIGAGGQPQHF.

V is TRBV19 and J is TRBJ1-1; tentatively, D is TRBD1 (5 bases). Germline V gene sequence: CDR1 LNHDA, CDR2 SQIVND (reference sequence). The V gene lost 3 bases and the J gene lost 2 bases, with 10 bases spanning the gap. The CDR3 runs 14 residues. Written as DNA, the CDR3 is TGTGCCAGTAGTATCGGAGGGGTTAACACTGAAGCTTTCTTT. This gives the protein CASSIGGVNTEAFF.

This rearrangement joins TRBV9 to TRBJ1-3; D is unclear. The germline gives CDR1 SGDLS, CDR2 YYNGEE. V shed 3 bases and J shed 0 bases, with 13 bases lying between them. The CDR3 consists of 16 residues. CDR3 sequence reads: CASSAHPGDSGNTIYF. Here the CDR3 DNA reads TGTGCCAGCAGCGCTCACCCCGGGGACTCTGGAAACACCATATATTTT.

The chain links TRBV5-4 to TRBJ2-6; D possibly corresponds to TRBD2 (6 bases). The germline CDR1 and CDR2 sequences are SGHNT and YYREEE (reference sequence). Trimming pared 4 bases from V and 1 base from J, leaving 15 bases between. The CDR3 sequence is 17 residues long. In DNA form, the CDR3 reads TGTGCCAGCAGCCCTCCTGGGAGGTCTTCTGGGGCCAACGTCCTGACTTTC. This sequence encodes CASSPPGRSSGANVLTF.

The chain uses TRBV14 and TRBJ2-3; 13 positions agree with TRBD2. The germline CDR1 and CDR2 sequences are SGHDN and FVKESK. This CDR3 region has 16 residues. V shed 1 base, J shed 4 bases, and the junction held 2 bases outside the gene matches. The CDR3 loop reads CASSQGGTSGADTQYF. For the CDR3, the DNA is TGTGCCAGCAGCCAAGGGGGGACTAGCGGGGCAGATACGCAGTATTTT.

The V call is TRBV3-1 (or the pseudogene TRBV3-2), the J call TRBJ2-6; possibly TRBD1 for D (5 bases). CDR1 LGHDT and CDR2 YNNKEL come from the germline V gene (reference sequence). CDR3 length: 16 amino acids. The V and J ends lost 6 bases and 2 bases respectively, with 14 bases between them. The CDR3 sequence is CASRLAGWAGANVLTF. The CDR3 nucleotides are TGTGCCAGCAGACTCGCAGGGTGGGCTGGGGCCAACGTCCTGACTTTC.

The rearrangement uses TRBV2 and TRBJ2-3, with D possibly TRBD1 on 6 matching bases. The CDR3 runs to 16 residues. Trimming took off 6 bases at V and 1 base at J, with 17 bases between the two ends. Germline CDR1 is SNHLY and CDR2 is FYNNEI. CDR3 sequence reads: CASSINGGQGTDTQYF. For the CDR3, the DNA is TGTGCCAGCAGCATTAATGGGGGCCAGGGCACAGATACGCAGTATTTT.

This clone was seen a few times. V is TRBV4-1 and J is TRBJ2-7; a possible D gene is TRBD2 (6 bases). Germline lookup yields CDR1 MGHRA and CDR2 YSYEKL. CDR3 length equals 15 residues. The V gene lost 6 bases and the J gene lost 4 bases, with 19 bases spanning the gap. In DNA form, the CDR3 reads TGCGCCAGCAGTCCCATTGGGGGGAGGTGGTACGAGCAGTACTTC. Amino acid sequence: CASSPIGGRWYEQYF.